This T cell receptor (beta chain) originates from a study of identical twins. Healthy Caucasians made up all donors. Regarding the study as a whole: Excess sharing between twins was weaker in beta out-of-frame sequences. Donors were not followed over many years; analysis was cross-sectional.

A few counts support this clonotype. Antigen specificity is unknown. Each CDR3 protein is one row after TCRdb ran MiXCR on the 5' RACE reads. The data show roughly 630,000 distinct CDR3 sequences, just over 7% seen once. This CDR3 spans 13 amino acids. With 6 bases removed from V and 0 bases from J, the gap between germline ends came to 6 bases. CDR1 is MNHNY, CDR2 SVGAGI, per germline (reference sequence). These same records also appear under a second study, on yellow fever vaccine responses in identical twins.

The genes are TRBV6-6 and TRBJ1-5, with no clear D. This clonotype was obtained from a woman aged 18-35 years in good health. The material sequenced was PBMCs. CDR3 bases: TGTGCCAGCAGAAAATATAGCAATCAGCCCCAGCATTTT. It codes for CASRKYSNQPQHF.